This TCR beta chain was found in a study of blood T cell repertoires in COVID-19. Study information: Samples came from the United States, Italy and Spain, spanning acute and convalescent COVID-19. PBMCs, B-cell-depleted T cells, or T cells provided the cDNA or gDNA that made up the material.

Authors' processing steps: Counts of nucleated cells, estimated from reference gene primer amplification, were obtained. Repertoires were generated with immunoSEQ multiplex PCR, while TCRdb's copy carries only in-frame clones and drops some. V and J calls and clone size are as listed in that table; D and trimming were resolved from the DNA. The sample lists over 150,000 clones; roughly 83% were seen once. Losses at the gene ends were 4 bases for V and 6 bases for J; bases not matched to a gene: 9. The CDR3 is 16 residues long. Germline loops: CDR1 SGHNT, CDR2 YYREEE (reference sequence). The sequenced sample consisted of peripheral blood. V usage is TRBV5-4 and J usage is TRBJ2-1, with 11 bases aligning to TRBD2. This clonotype was sampled from a woman aged 55 to 70 with acute or convalescent COVID-19. CDR3 residues: CASSTATSGALNEQFF. The DNA of the CDR3 is TGTGCCAGCAGCACCGCGACTAGCGGGGCTCTCAATGAGCAGTTCTTC.